The present T cell receptor beta chain was sequenced within a study of T cells in Graves' hyperthyroidism and ophthalmopathy. General study results and limits: Within blood appeared most thyroid clonotypes that had expanded above 0.001.

What was amplified from RNA transcripts were TCR beta CDR3 regions. Primed by the HTBI set, a first-round RT-PCR was run on the TCR CDR3. TCRdb re-derived calls from the multiplex PCR reads in MiXCR, one entry per CDR3 protein. The table records 480,000 or so distinct CDR3 sequences, about 46% of them present only once. This CDR3 is 12 amino acids long. Germline loops: CDR1 MNHNS, CDR2 SASEGT. V was pared by 5 bases and J by 11 bases, with 5 bases of the junction left unmatched. About this clonotype itself: Its antigen is undetermined.

This TCR came from an adult woman with Graves' disease, either hyperthyroidism or ophthalmopathy (not recorded which). The chain carries TRBV6-1 and TRBJ1-4, with 7 bases matching TRBD1. The material sequenced was peripheral blood or thyroid tissue (not recorded which). The CDR3 spells CASSTRTGKLFF. CDR3 in DNA: TGTGCCAGCAGTACAAGGACAGGCAAACTGTTTTTT.